This TCR beta chain originates from a study of control samples from healthy donors and cancer patients. V lost 3 bases and J 4 bases, leaving 16 bases between the germline ends. Germline CDR1 SGDLS, CDR2 YYNGEE. The CDR3 sequence is 15 residues long. Using immunoSEQ multiplex PCR, the repertoire was profiled, and TCRdb retains in-frame clones only, with some absent. This table holds about 94,000 clones, over 75% found once. Sequenced sample: blood. The chain has TRBV9 and TRBJ2-5; D is perhaps TRBD1 (6 bases). This sequence was found in a young woman in good health. CDR3 sequence reads: CASSDQGSDGETQYF. CDR3 bases: TGTGCCAGCAGCGACCAGGGGTCTGATGGAGAGACCCAGTACTTC.